The following is a T cell receptor (beta chain) sequence with its context. The antigen remains undetermined. The record originates from a study of prognosis after radiotherapy for stage I lung cancer. Looking at the study overall: Under 15 patients' tumors were adenocarcinoma, and several patients' tumors were squamous cell carcinoma. Points from the study as a whole: It was not determined whether the expanded TCR clones were tumor-specific. After stereotactic body radiation therapy, unique TCR clone counts dropped from a median of around 9,500 to 6,500. Reportedly, TRBV and TRBJ gene usage varied with metastasis presence.

Losses at the gene ends were 4 bases for V and 2 bases for J; bases not matched to a gene: 5. Germline CDR1 and CDR2: SGHTA and FQGTGA. There are 15 residues in the CDR3. Multiplex PCR, run in two rounds, amplified TCR beta CDR3 from genomic DNA. First-round PCR amplification was performed with primers specific to each TRBV and TRBJ gene. MiXCR, applied by TCRdb to the multiplex PCR reads, yields one record per CDR3 protein. This table holds approximately 13,000 distinct CDR3 sequences, 31% found once. Source: PBMCs, taken before or after stereotactic body radiation therapy (not recorded which). V usage is TRBV7-3 and J usage is TRBJ1-5; 7 bases map to TRBD1. This clonotype was sampled from a donor over 45 with non-small cell lung cancer. In DNA, the CDR3 is TGTGCCAGCAGCTCCACAGGGGTAGGCAATCAGCCCCAGCATTTT. Translating gives CASSSTGVGNQPQHF. The whole variable domain, filled in from reference TRBV7-3 and TRBJ1-5, reads GAGVSQTPSNKVTEKGKYVELRCDPISGHTALYWYRQSLGQGPEFLIYFQGTGAADDSGLPNDRFFAVRPEGSVSTLKIQRTERGDSAVYLCASSSTGVGNQPQHFGDGTRLSIL.